This TCR beta chain was identified in a study of T cells in localized non-small cell lung cancer (dated by TCRdb to 2020 to 2022). At the level of the whole study: The study examined T cell repertoires in 236 patients with early-stage NSCLC and compared tumors with uninvolved tumor-adjacent lungs. A mean age of approximately 66 years was recorded for the NSCLC patients, of whom more than 120 were male and more than 85 were female. The cohort comprised around 240 treatment-naïve NSCLC patients with resected, localized lung tumors. Overall results and qualifications from the work: Because multi-region tumor sequencing was not done, intratumor heterogeneity could not be ruled out. Since the design was exploratory, TCR variables were selected using unadjusted p-values with no false-discovery rate correction. The highest T cell clonality was observed in uninvolved tumor-adjacent lung, where clonality exceeded that of tumor, suggesting that antigenic responses were more focused in uninvolved tumor-adjacent lung. Higher blood T cell density associated with longer overall survival, while higher adjacent-lung clonality associated with shorter survival. A median of roughly 58 of the top 100 tumor clones were detected in paired uninvolved adjacent lung, and approximately 28 of these tumor clones were also found among the top 100 clones of the paired uninvolved adjacent lung.

A word on this clone: No cognate antigen has been identified for it. Base qualities are not recorded, but no much larger clone differs from it by a single base.

V and J are truncated by 3 bases and 1 base respectively, leaving an intervening sequence of 9 bases. From the germline V gene (reference sequence), CDR1 is MNHNY and CDR2 is SVGAGI. The CDR3 runs 14 amino acids, cysteine and phenylalanine included. Only the CDR3 DNA stays, 42 bases, in frame from base 1. At diagnosis, peripheral blood, uninvolved tumor-adjacent lung and tumor were collected and were preserved as a mix of fresh-frozen and FFPE material. Blood samples were analyzed as peripheral blood mononuclear cells for TCR repertoire profiling. TCR beta CDR3 regions were sequenced from DNA using the immunoSEQ Assay. The study's own analysis went as follows. T cell density was computed as TCR beta template counts normalized to usable DNA estimated by amplifying housekeeping genes. Richness was estimated using the preseqR package, with extrapolation to 400,000 templates for PBMC samples and to 120,000 templates for tissue samples. Clonality was defined by subtracting Pielou's evenness from one. Tissue-enriched TCRs were identified by differential abundance testing using productive amino-acid clonotypes, minimum total count 5 and alpha 0.1. The Jaccard Index and the Morisita Overlap Index were used to measure how much the repertoires overlapped between compartments. TCR beta CDR3s were clustered by GLIPH together with public tetramer-defined viral CDR3s, and at least three viral sequences plus V-gene enrichment were required for viral motifs. TCRdb carries this immuneACCESS record with in-frame sequences only. Its versions omit some clonotypes, under half of them owing to an unresolved V gene in the studies checked, with the rest unexplained. V and J calls and clone size are those listed in that table; D and trimming were worked out from the DNA. For this sample there are roughly 18,000 clones; about four fifths appear just once. About 25% of the sample is taken by the ten largest.

The V gene is TRBV6-6 and the J gene is TRBJ1-1; TRBD1 is possibly the D segment (5 matching bases). The material sequenced was peripheral blood, taken before any cancer treatment. This receptor was taken from a female donor older than 55 with stage I lung adenocarcinoma. The CDR3: CASSYSGTNTEAFF. The sequence in DNA is TGTGCCAGCAGTTATTCTGGGACGAACACTGAAGCTTTCTTT.